This T cell receptor beta chain was obtained from a study of cytomegalovirus exposure and HLA in healthy donors (dated by TCRdb to 2016 to 2017). Study-wide context: In an earlier analysis of roughly 500 of the donors, about 270 Gb of sequence data and 120 million or so unique TCR beta sequences from 150 million to 200 million T cells were reported. An early release that covered about 600 HLA-typed donors contained around 330 gigabases of sequencing data and about 93 million unique TCR sequences. Among the approximately 430 genotyped donors, approximately 81% belonged to the genetic ancestry cluster associated with self-reported Caucasian donors. The study aimed to test whether signatures of past pathogen exposure could be identified by cataloging public T cell receptors. The study profiled the T cell repertoires of about 640 subjects by immunosequencing and related them to cytomegalovirus serostatus. In addition to the first cohort of 666 subjects, a separate validation cohort of 100 to 150 different subjects was used. The study combined high-throughput TCR immunosequencing, statistical association of individual TCRs with disease status, and machine learning to predict cytomegalovirus infection status. A later analysis re-examined previously published TCR beta repertoires from 610 or so donors and added high-resolution HLA genotyping to investigate patterns of TCR occurrence. The later analysis used no new phenotypic data to find candidate immune exposures, relying instead on TCR beta sequences and their occurrence across donors. An earlier analysis of about 600 of the donors used high-throughput TCR beta sequencing to judge whether each TCR beta V gene segment behaved as functional or pseudogenic. Donor age, sex, ethnicity and CMV serostatus were collected together with the repertoire data. A later genetic analysis took genome-wide SNP genotypes for about 55% of the 666 donors and used that subset as a discovery cohort. Every discovery cohort repertoire had been produced on one sequencing platform. HLA typing included class I and class II loci at four-digit resolution. The number of typed donors differed by locus: about 620-640 for A, B, C, DRB1 and DQB1; some 500 for DQA1; approximately 600 for DPA1; and about 450 for DPB1. Four or five DR-DQ haplotypes were treated as single units for association and clustering because of strong linkage in the cohort. On average, 235,054 unique TCR beta nucleotide sequences were sequenced per donor among more than 350 genotyped donors of the cohort, with roughly 18% of those sequences being non-productive. General study outcomes and caveats: A later genetic analysis associated a missense DCLRE1C variant with V-gene and J-gene trimming of TCR beta chains, and an independent cohort replicated the association. In a later analysis, HLA-associated TCR beta chains were found to be more clonally expanded and to have lower generation probabilities than equally common non-associated chains. It was suggested by the authors that the approach could potentially be generalized to other disease states and immunological phenotypes. According to a later analysis, TCR association rates differed among HLA loci, with DRB1 alleles showing the most associated TCRs and HLA-C alleles showing the fewest. The only immune exposure information available for the cohort was CMV serostatus. Assigning TCR associations to individual alleles was difficult when HLA alleles, especially DR and DQ, strongly co-occurred. Compared with the approximately 670-donor mean, donors in an Asian-associated ancestry cluster had fewer N-insertions in productive TCRs, according to a later genetic analysis. Because counts were too low, roughly 17 rarely observed V segments, including chromosome 9 orphons, were left out of the earlier analysis of approximately 500 of the donors. At a false discovery rate of 0.05, a later analysis linked fewer than 20,000 TCR beta sequences to specific HLA alleles. Linkage disequilibrium might explain the correlated functional status among segregating V segments, but an unknown experimental factor could not be excluded. The classifier was reported to diagnose cytomegalovirus status with high specificity and sensitivity in both the original and validation cohorts. In an earlier analysis of about 540 of the donors, most TCR beta V segments were observed in productive rearrangements about 87% or about 30% of the time, broadly matching IMGT annotations. In vitro tests confirmed that three of the cytomegalovirus-associated TCR beta chains recognize cytomegalovirus antigens. According to a later analysis, parvovirus B19, influenza, CMV and Epstein-Barr virus appeared linked to several top co-occurrence clusters. A cluster of highly shared sequence variants was judged likely to be a technical artifact of the sequencing pipeline. Some IMGT-functional V segments, including TRBV6-2 and TRBV6-3, could not be told apart with the 87-base-pair reads, so those segments were excluded. In the study, about 150 TCR beta chains were listed as associated with cytomegalovirus. The presence/absence analyses assumed that sequencing depth was roughly uniform across donors, and that assumption may not be true. A further reported finding was that TCR beta sequences accurately predicted the HLA-A and HLA-B alleles for most subjects in the first cohort. Across donors, most TCR sequences were observed very rarely, whereas some public TCRs were present in many individuals. In a later analysis, most CMV-associated TCR beta chains were found to appear HLA-restricted, with HLA associations seemingly driven largely by CMV exposure. This cohort had only TCR beta chains sequenced, and the lack of alpha or paired-chain data limited which features could be detected. Because HLA typing was unavailable for some donors at each locus, only the typed subset was used in association tests.

The germline V end is reduced by 6 bases and the J end by 2 bases; junction bases left unmatched: 5. The germline V gene provides CDR1 MDHEN and CDR2 SYDVKM. The CDR3 has 15 amino acids, counting the end cysteine and phenylalanine. Just the 45-base CDR3 DNA is kept, in frame starting at base 1. In regard to this clone: Its antigen is unknown. No much larger clonotype is one base removed from it; base qualities were not supplied.

The library was produced with the immunoSEQ multiplex PCR assay. The multiplex PCR relied on a mix of 60 forward primers for TCR Vbeta segments and 13 reverse primers for TCR Jbeta segments. The CDR3 region of rearranged TCR beta genes was amplified from genomic DNA with a multiplex PCR assay. On the Illumina HiSeq System, the amplified TCR beta libraries were sequenced as 87-base-pair reads. The original pipeline was this. In a later analysis, roughly 80 million unique TCR beta chains were counted across the roughly 670 repertoires, and approximately 9.9 million of these chains were shared by at least two donors. Raw reads were error-corrected and collapsed into unique sequences by a nearest-neighbor algorithm in which closely related sequences were merged to remove PCR and sequencing errors. Alignment of CDR3 sequences to IMGT reference sequences was used to assign V, D and J gene segments. Each retained sequence needed at least a six-nucleotide match to both a V gene segment and a J gene segment. Rearrangements were called productive when the CDR3 lacked stop codons and stayed in frame with V and J; all others were non-productive. CDR3 was defined according to IMGT convention as the region running from the second conserved V-encoded cysteine to the conserved J-encoded phenylalanine. The earlier analysis of 550 to 650 of the donors excluded any sequence lacking an unambiguous match to a single V gene segment. In an earlier analysis of a few hundred of the donors, V segments were called functional above 56.7% productive rearrangements and were called segregating when the between-donor standard deviation exceeded 5%. A statistical classification framework was developed to diagnose cytomegalovirus status using the catalog of TCR beta chain sequences. In a later analysis, V and J genes were assigned by comparing TCR nucleotide sequences against IMGT/GENE-DB human TR gene sequences. The TCRdist pipeline was used in a later analysis to assign CDR3 sequences and most-parsimonious VDJ recombination scenarios. In a later analysis, each TCR beta chain was defined by its CDR3 amino acid sequence together with its V-gene family, and reads lacking a unique V-gene family were excluded. As a way to deal with suspected cross-contamination and a sequencing artifact, a later analysis dropped hundreds of nucleotide sequences that were highly shared and had low generation probability. In a later analysis, a clonal expansion index for each public chain was calculated from normalized within-repertoire ranks of inferred template counts. In a later analysis, generation probabilities were computed with a VDJ recombination model fitted to out-of-frame rearrangements, and the resulting probabilities were checked against IGoR. In a later analysis, TCR-TCR, TCR-HLA and TCR-CMV co-occurrence was scored with hypergeometric tests, and a repertoire-size bias correction was applied to TCR pairs. False discovery rates were estimated in a later analysis by permuting HLA or CMV assignments 20 times. In a later analysis, co-occurring TCRs were grouped with DBSCAN, and TCRdist sequence similarity was added when clustering was performed within HLA-allele-positive subsets. For co-occurrence clustering, repertoires with fewer than 30,000 or more than 120,000 public chains were excluded, along with a handful of repertoires with anomalous nucleotide sharing. TCRdb limited this immuneACCESS table to in-frame rearrangements with V and J called. A share of clones is missing; checked studies link under half to unresolved V genes, and the rest is unexplained. From that table come the V and J calls and clone size; the DNA was used to work out D and trimming. Present in this sample are 99,000 or so clones, 75% of which were seen just once. Around 1.2% of the sample rests with the top ten.

The cohort consisted of 600 to 750 healthy bone marrow donors. At the time of sampling, all cohort members were nominally healthy, though unrecorded immune exposures were likely present. The donor was CMV seronegative and was included in the group of 352 seronegative cohort members. A peripheral blood sample was provided by each donor, and peripheral blood mononuclear cells were used for TCR beta sequencing. The Qiagen DNeasy Blood Extraction Kit was used to extract genomic DNA from the blood cell samples. Sequenced material: PBMCs. This receptor was identified in a middle-aged man in good health and CMV-seronegative. The receptor chain draws on TRBV28 and TRBJ2-5; 11 junctional bases match TRBD2. The base sequence is TGTGCCAGCAGCCAACCTAGCGGGGGGCAAGAGACCCAGTACTTC. Translated, it gives CASSQPSGGQETQYF. Beyond the CDR3, the reference TRBV28 and TRBJ2-5 genes provide the residues; the full variable domain reads: DVKVTQSSRYLVKRTGEKVFLECVQDMDHENMFWYRQDPGLGLRLIYFSYDVKMKEKGDIPEGYSVSREKKERFSLILESASTNQTSMYLCASSQPSGGQETQYFGPGTRLLVL.